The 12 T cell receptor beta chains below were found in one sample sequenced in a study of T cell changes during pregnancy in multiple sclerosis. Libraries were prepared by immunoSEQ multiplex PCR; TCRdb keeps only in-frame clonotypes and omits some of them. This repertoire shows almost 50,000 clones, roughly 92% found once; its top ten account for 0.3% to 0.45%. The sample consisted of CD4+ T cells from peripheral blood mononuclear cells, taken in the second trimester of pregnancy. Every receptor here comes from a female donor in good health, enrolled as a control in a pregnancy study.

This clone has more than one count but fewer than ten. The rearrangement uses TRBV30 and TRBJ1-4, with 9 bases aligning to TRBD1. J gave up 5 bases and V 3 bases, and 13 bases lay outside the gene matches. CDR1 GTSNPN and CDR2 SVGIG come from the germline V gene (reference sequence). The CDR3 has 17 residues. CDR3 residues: CAWRLRQGEWGNEKLFF. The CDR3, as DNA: TGTGCCTGGAGGCTCCGACAGGGGGAATGGGGCAATGAAAAACTGTTTTTT.

CDR3 amino acids: CASSKQRKEETQYF. The CDR3 region has the DNA TGTGCCAGCAGCAAACAGAGGAAGGAAGAGACCCAGTACTTC. This rearrangement joins TRBV21-1 to TRBJ2-5; the table assigns TRBD2, which was not confirmed against the DNA. TRBV21-1 is a pseudogene locus. The CDR3 sequence is 14 residues long.

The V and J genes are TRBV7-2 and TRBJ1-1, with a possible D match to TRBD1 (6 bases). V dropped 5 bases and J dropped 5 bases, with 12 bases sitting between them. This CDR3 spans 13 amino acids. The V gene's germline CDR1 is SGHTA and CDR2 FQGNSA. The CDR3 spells CASSLTGITEAFF. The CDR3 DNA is TGTGCCAGCAGCCTGACAGGAATTACTGAAGCTTTCTTT. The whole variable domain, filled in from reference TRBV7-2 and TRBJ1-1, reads GAGVSQSPSNKVTEKGKDVELRCDPISGHTALYWYRQSLGQGLEFLIYFQGNSAPDKSGLPSDRFSAERTGGSVSTLTIQRTQQEDSAVYLCASSLTGITEAFFGQGTRLTVV.

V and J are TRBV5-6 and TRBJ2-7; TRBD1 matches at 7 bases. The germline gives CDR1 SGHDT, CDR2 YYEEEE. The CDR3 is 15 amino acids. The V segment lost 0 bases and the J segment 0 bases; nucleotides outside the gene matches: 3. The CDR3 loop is CASSLGPGGSYEQYF. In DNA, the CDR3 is TGTGCCAGCAGCTTGGGGCCAGGGGGCTCCTACGAGCAGTACTTC. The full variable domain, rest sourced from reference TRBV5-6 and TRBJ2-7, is DAGVTQSPTHLIKTRGQQVTLRCSPKSGHDTVSWYQQALGQGPQFIFQYYEEEERQRGNFPDRFSGHQFPNYSSELNVNALLLGDSALYLCASSLGPGGSYEQYFGPGTRLTVT.

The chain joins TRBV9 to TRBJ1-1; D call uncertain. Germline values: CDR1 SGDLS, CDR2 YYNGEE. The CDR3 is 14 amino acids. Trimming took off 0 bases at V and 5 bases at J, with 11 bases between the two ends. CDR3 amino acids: CASSVASSGTEAFF. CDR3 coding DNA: TGTGCCAGCAGCGTAGCGTCTTCGGGGACTGAAGCTTTCTTT.

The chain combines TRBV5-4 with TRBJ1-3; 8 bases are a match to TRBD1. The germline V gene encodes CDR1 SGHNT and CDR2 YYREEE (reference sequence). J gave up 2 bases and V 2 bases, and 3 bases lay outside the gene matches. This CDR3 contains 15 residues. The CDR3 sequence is CASSLAGQAGNTIYF. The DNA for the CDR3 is TGTGCCAGCAGCTTAGCGGGACAGGCTGGAAACACCATATATTTT.

The CDR3 DNA is TGTGCCAGCAGCCCCAGACAGGTGGGTCTCTACGAGCAGTACTTC. Translated: CASSPRQVGLYEQYF. V gene TRBV4-2 combines with J gene TRBJ2-7, with D perhaps matching TRBD1 (6 bases). The germline V and J ends were trimmed by 4 bases and 3 bases, with 16 bases remaining between them. CDR1 and CDR2 from the germline V gene are LGHNA and YNFKEQ. This CDR3 is built from 15 residues.

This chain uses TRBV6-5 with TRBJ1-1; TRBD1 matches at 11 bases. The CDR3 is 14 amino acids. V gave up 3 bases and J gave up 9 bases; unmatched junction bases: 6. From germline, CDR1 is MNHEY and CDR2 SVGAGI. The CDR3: CASSYQWDRGKAFF. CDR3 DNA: TGTGCCAGCAGTTATCAGTGGGACAGGGGGAAAGCTTTCTTT.

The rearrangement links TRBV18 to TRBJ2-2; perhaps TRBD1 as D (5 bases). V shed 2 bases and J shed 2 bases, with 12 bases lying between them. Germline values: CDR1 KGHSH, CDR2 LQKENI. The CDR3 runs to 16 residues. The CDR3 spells CASSPFTGDNTGELFF. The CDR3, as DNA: TGTGCCAGCTCACCATTCACAGGAGACAACACCGGGGAGCTGTTTTTT.

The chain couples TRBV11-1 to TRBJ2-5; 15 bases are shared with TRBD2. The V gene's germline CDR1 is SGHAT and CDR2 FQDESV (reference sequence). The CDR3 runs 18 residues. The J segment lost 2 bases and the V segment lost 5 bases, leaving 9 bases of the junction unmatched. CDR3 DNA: TGTGCCAGCAGCCACGGACTAGCGGGGGGGTTGGATCAAGAGACCCAGTACTTC. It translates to CASSHGLAGGLDQETQYF.

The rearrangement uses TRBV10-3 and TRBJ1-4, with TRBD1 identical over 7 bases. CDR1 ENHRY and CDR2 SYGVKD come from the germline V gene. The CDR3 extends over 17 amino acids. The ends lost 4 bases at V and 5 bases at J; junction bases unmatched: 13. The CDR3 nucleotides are TGTGCCATCAGTGTAGGTTGGGGACCGACAGGGAATGAAAAACTGTTTTTT. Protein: CAISVGWGPTGNEKLFF.

This chain's CDR3 is CASSLIWTGPMYSNQPQHF. The CDR3 DNA reads as TGTGCCAGCAGCCTCATCTGGACAGGGCCCATGTATAGCAATCAGCCCCAGCATTTT. The chain combines TRBV28 with TRBJ1-5; 8 bases line up with TRBD1. The trim removed 6 bases at V and 0 bases at J, leaving 16 bases unmatched. Per the germline V gene, CDR1 is MDHEN and CDR2 is SYDVKM. The CDR3 is 19 residues long.